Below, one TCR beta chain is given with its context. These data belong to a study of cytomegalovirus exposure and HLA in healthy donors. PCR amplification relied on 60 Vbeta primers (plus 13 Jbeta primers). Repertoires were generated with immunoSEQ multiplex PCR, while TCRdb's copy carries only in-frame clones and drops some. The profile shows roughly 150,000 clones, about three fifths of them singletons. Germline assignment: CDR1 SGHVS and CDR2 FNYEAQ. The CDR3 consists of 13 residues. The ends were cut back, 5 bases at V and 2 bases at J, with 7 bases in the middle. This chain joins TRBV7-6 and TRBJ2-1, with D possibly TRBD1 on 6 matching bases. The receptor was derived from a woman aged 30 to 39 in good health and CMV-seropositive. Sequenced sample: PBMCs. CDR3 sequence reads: CASSGGAYNEQFF. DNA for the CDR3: TGTGCCAGCAGCGGGGGCGCCTACAATGAGCAGTTCTTC.